This entry lists 29 T cell receptor beta chains sequenced from one sample in a study of blood T cell repertoires in COVID-19. The assay was immunoSEQ multiplex PCR, and TCRdb's table has in-frame clones only and misses some. The sample carries around 130,000 clones, more than 80% recorded once. The specimen sequenced was peripheral blood. Receptor source: a man aged 40-50 years with acute or convalescent COVID-19.

The rearrangement joins TRBV18 to TRBJ2-5, with D possibly being TRBD2 (5 bases). The germline CDR1 and CDR2 sequences are KGHSH and LQKENI. The CDR3 is 14 residues long. Trimming removed 2 bases from V and 1 base from J, with 8 bases in between. The CDR3 DNA is TGTGCCAGCTCACCAAGAGGGAGCCAAGAGACCCAGTACTTC. Amino acids: CASSPRGSQETQYF.

The J gene is TRBJ2-5, the V gene TRBV12-1; TRBD1 is taken as the D call from the table, unchecked against the DNA. TRBV12-1 corresponds to a pseudogene. The CDR3 covers 15 residues. CDR3 sequence reads: CASSFAKTNQETQYF. CDR3 nucleotides: TGTGCCAGCAGCTTTGCGAAAACAAACCAAGAGACCCAGTACTTC.

The chain joins TRBV6-2 or TRBV6-3 to TRBJ1-1; D unresolved. CDR1 is MNHEY and CDR2 is SVGEGT in the germline V gene. With 4 bases removed from V and 6 bases from J, the gap between germline ends came to 12 bases. The CDR3 spans 13 residues. CDR3 in amino acids: CASSLTGLAEAFF. The CDR3 region has the DNA TGTGCCAGCAGTTTGACGGGGTTGGCTGAAGCTTTCTTT.

The rearrangement links TRBV15 to TRBJ2-7; D may be TRBD1 (5 bases). The germline CDR1 and CDR2 sequences are LNHNV and YYDKDF (reference sequence). V gave up 4 bases and J gave up 3 bases, with 7 bases separating them. This CDR3 has 12 amino acids. DNA of the CDR3: TGTGCCACCAGCACAGGGTACTACGAGCAGTACTTC. This sequence encodes CATSTGYYEQYF.

This clone was counted once. This chain connects TRBV12-3 or TRBV12-4 to TRBJ1-2; a weak D match, TRBD1 (5 bases). The germline V and J ends were trimmed by 6 bases and 5 bases, with 13 bases remaining between them. CDR3 length equals 13 residues. As DNA, the CDR3 is TGTGCCAGCAGCCCAGGGTTAGGTTATGGCTACACCTTC. Amino acids: CASSPGLGYGYTF.

Here the CDR3 DNA reads TGTGCCAGCACCCAGGGATATACGCAGTATTTT. Translating it yields CASTQGYTQYF. V gene TRBV27 combines with J gene TRBJ2-3, with D possibly matching TRBD1 (5 bases). This CDR3 region has 11 residues. Trimming took off 7 bases at V and 7 bases at J, with 9 bases between the two ends. CDR1 is MNHEY, CDR2 SMNVEV, per germline (reference sequence).

This chain joins TRBV6-5 and TRBJ1-2; 11 positions agree with TRBD1. The CDR3 is made up of 14 amino acids. J gave up 7 bases and V 6 bases, and 7 bases lay outside the gene matches. The V gene's germline CDR1 is MNHEY and CDR2 SVGAGI. This chain's CDR3 is CASRWTGGMSGYTF. CDR3 DNA sequence: TGTGCCAGCAGATGGACAGGGGGCATGTCTGGCTACACCTTC.

The J gene is TRBJ1-1, the V gene TRBV27; TRBD1 might be the D (6 bases). The CDR3 spans 17 residues. Germline V gene sequence: CDR1 MNHEY, CDR2 SMNVEV (reference sequence). Trimming removed 6 bases from V and 0 bases from J, with 20 bases in between. CDR3 DNA sequence: TGTGCCAGCAGCCCGAGGTGGGGGCCCACATTGAACACTGAAGCTTTCTTT. As protein: CASSPRWGPTLNTEAFF.

The CDR3 nucleotides read TGTGCCAGCAGCTTGGGACTAGCGACGGGCAATGAGCAGTTCTTC. Translating it yields CASSLGLATGNEQFF. The chain uses TRBV11-3 and TRBJ2-1; 10 bases align to TRBD2. The CDR3 has 15 residues. J was trimmed by 6 bases and V by 3 bases; bases with no gene match: 5. Germline CDR1 and CDR2: SGHNT and YENEEA.

The rearrangement joins TRBV4-2 to TRBJ1-6, with D hard to call. V was shortened by 4 bases and J by 7 bases, with 11 bases between the two germline ends. The CDR3 loop spans 14 amino acids. Germline lookup yields CDR1 LGHNA and CDR2 YNFKEQ. The CDR3 DNA sequence: TGTGCCAGCAGCCTTGGAACAGCAAATTCACCCCTCCACTTT. Protein sequence: CASSLGTANSPLHF.

V and J are TRBV15 and TRBJ2-5; the match to TRBD2 covers 9 bases. The ends lost 5 bases at V and 5 bases at J; junction bases unmatched: 15. The CDR3 has 17 residues. Germline V CDR1 and CDR2: LNHNV, YYDKDF (reference sequence). The DNA of the CDR3 is TGTGCCACCAGCCGTACTAAGGCTAGCGGGGCAAGGGAGACCCAGTACTTC. Translated, it gives CATSRTKASGARETQYF.

This clone was recorded only once. The rearrangement uses TRBV10-3 and TRBJ2-6; D perhaps matches TRBD1 (6 bases). Looked up from germline, CDR1 is ENHRY and CDR2 is SYGVKD. The CDR3 sequence is 14 residues long. Trimming shortened V by 7 bases and J by 1 base, and 8 bases separated the two germline ends. Here the CDR3 reads CAINQGSGANVLTF. The CDR3 DNA sequence: TGTGCCATCAACCAGGGGTCTGGGGCCAACGTCCTGACTTTC.

There are a few counts of this clone. The genes are TRBV4-3 and TRBJ2-7; TRBD2 agrees at 10 bases. Germline CDR1 LGHNA, CDR2 YSLEER. The ends lost 1 base at V and 4 bases at J; junction bases unmatched: 10. CDR3 size: 17 residues. The CDR3 bases are TGCGCCAGCAGCCAAGGGTCCCTAGCGGGGGCCGGGTACGAGCAGTACTTC. This gives the protein CASSQGSLAGAGYEQYF.

The chain's CDR3 is CASSAGTGSFDTEAFF. CDR3 in DNA: TGTGCCAGCAGCGCCGGGACAGGCTCGTTCGACACTGAAGCTTTCTTT. The genes are TRBV9 and TRBJ1-1, with TRBD1 matching over 8 bases. CDR1 and CDR2 from the germline V gene are SGDLS and YYNGEE. The trim removed 3 bases at V and 3 bases at J, leaving 10 bases unmatched. The CDR3 totals 16 residues.

This sequence joins TRBV6-5 and TRBJ2-5; TRBD2 aligns across 10 bases. CDR1 and CDR2 (germline): MNHEY, SVGAGI. This CDR3 is 15 amino acids long. Trimming removed 4 bases from V and 5 bases from J; junction bases left unmatched: 7. Here the CDR3 DNA reads TGTGCCAGCAGTTTCTTAGCGGGGGGAGGGGAGACCCAGTACTTC. Translation: CASSFLAGGGETQYF.

This chain joins TRBV7-8 and TRBJ1-5; 9 nucleotides align to TRBD1. This CDR3 spans 15 amino acids. Germline lookup yields CDR1 SGHVS and CDR2 FQNEAQ. Unmatched junction bases numbered 13, after V lost 4 bases and J lost 12 bases. CDR3 DNA sequence: TGTGCCAGCAGCTCAAGGGACAGGGTCAGCGGCCTCCAGCATTTT. Its translation is CASSSRDRVSGLQHF.

CDR3 residues: CASSFWVSGQMNTEAFF. The DNA of the CDR3 is TGTGCCAGCAGCTTTTGGGTTTCGGGACAGATGAACACTGAAGCTTTCTTT. The chain carries TRBV5-6 and TRBJ1-1; the match to TRBD1 covers 7 bases. This CDR3 contains 17 residues. Per the germline V gene, CDR1 is SGHDT and CDR2 is YYEEEE. The ends lost 2 bases at V and 0 bases at J; junction bases unmatched: 10.

The chain employs TRBV11-2 and TRBJ2-1; no firm D call. This CDR3 contains 14 residues. CDR1 and CDR2 (germline): SGHAT, FQNNGV. Trimming took off 0 bases at V and 3 bases at J, with 6 bases between the two ends. CDR3 loop: CASSLDGYYNEQFF. The CDR3 bases are TGTGCCAGCAGCTTAGACGGTTACTACAATGAGCAGTTCTTC.

This chain uses TRBV14 with TRBJ1-2, with D possibly TRBD1 on 5 matching bases. The germline CDR1 and CDR2 sequences are SGHDN and FVKESK. Trimming took 4 bases from V and 4 from J, leaving 22 bases between them. The CDR3 covers 17 residues. The DNA of the CDR3 is TGTGCCAGCAGCCCTCCCGGCCGGGGGACCTGGGGCTATGGCTACACCTTC. Its protein product is CASSPPGRGTWGYGYTF.

In this sample, this clone turned up once. This rearrangement joins TRBV19 to TRBJ2-3, with 11 positions matching TRBD2. The CDR3 runs to 14 residues. Germline values: CDR1 LNHDA, CDR2 SQIVND (reference sequence). V was pared by 8 bases and J by 3 bases, with 4 bases of the junction left unmatched. DNA for the CDR3: TGTGCCAGTTCGACTAGCGGGGATACAGATACGCAGTATTTT. This sequence encodes CASSTSGDTDTQYF.

The chain joins TRBV29-1 to TRBJ1-2; a weak D match, TRBD1 (6 bases). This CDR3 spans 14 amino acids. The germline gives CDR1 SQVTM, CDR2 ANQGSEA. The ends were cut back, 7 bases at V and 7 bases at J, with 22 bases in the middle. The CDR3 DNA reads as TGCAGCGCCACACTGAGGACAGACCCAAGTGGCTACACCTTC. It yields the protein CSATLRTDPSGYTF.

CDR3: CASSQRTGGTYEQYF. The CDR3 DNA sequence: TGCGCCAGCAGCCAGAGGACAGGGGGCACCTACGAGCAGTACTTC. The chain couples TRBV4-3 to TRBJ2-7, with TRBD1 matching 11 bases. This CDR3 is built from 15 residues. The germline CDR1 and CDR2 sequences are LGHNA and YSLEER. V shed 3 bases and J 2 bases; nucleotides not matched to a gene: 3.

The count of this clone is one. The CDR3 bases are TGTGCCAGCAGTGAAACGTTTCGGGGTAGTAATGGCTACACCTTC. It codes for CASSETFRGSNGYTF. The chain is built from TRBV6-1 and TRBJ1-2; D unresolved. The CDR3 consists of 15 residues. Per the germline V gene, CDR1 is MNHNS and CDR2 is SASEGT. Trimming stripped 2 bases from V and 6 bases from J, with 16 bases between.

This chain uses TRBV9 with TRBJ2-2; D is unresolved. Germline lookup yields CDR1 SGDLS and CDR2 YYNGEE. The ends were cut back, 1 base at V and 2 bases at J, with 6 bases in the middle. CDR3 length: 14 amino acids. The CDR3, as DNA: TGTGCCAGCAGCGTACGGTTAAACACCGGGGAGCTGTTTTTT. Translation gives CASSVRLNTGELFF.

Only a few counts were recorded for this clone. The chain is built from TRBV10-3 and TRBJ2-2; 10 bases map to TRBD1. The CDR3 consists of 15 residues. Germline V gene sequence: CDR1 ENHRY, CDR2 SYGVKD. Trimming cost V 6 bases and J 4 bases; bases outside gene matches: 5. The CDR3 loop reads CAIRGTGVSTGELFF. CDR3 coding DNA: TGTGCCATCAGGGGGACAGGGGTGAGCACCGGGGAGCTGTTTTTT.

The chain couples TRBV7-2 to TRBJ1-1; TRBD1 is a possible D gene (6 bases). CDR3 length equals 14 residues. V lost 6 bases to trimming and J lost 1 base, with 12 bases between them. Germline values: CDR1 SGHTA, CDR2 FQGNSA. The CDR3 is CASSRGTGNTEAFF. The CDR3 coding sequence is TGTGCCAGCAGTAGGGGGACGGGGAACACTGAAGCTTTCTTT.

This chain uses TRBV5-4 with TRBJ2-1, with TRBD1 matching over 9 bases. Germline CDR1 SGHNT, CDR2 YYREEE (reference sequence). V gave up 0 bases and J gave up 9 bases; unmatched junction bases: 4. The CDR3 totals 14 residues. This CDR3 is CASSLDRGLGEQFF. In nucleotides, the CDR3 is TGTGCCAGCAGCTTGGACAGGGGGCTCGGTGAGCAGTTCTTC. Filled out from reference TRBV5-4 and TRBJ2-1, the complete variable domain reads ETGVTQSPTHLIKTRGQQVTLRCSSQSGHNTVSWYQQALGQGPQFIFQYYREEENGRGNFPPRFSGLQFPNYSSELNVNALELDDSALYLCASSLDRGLGEQFFGPGTRLTVL.

The genes are TRBV30 and TRBJ2-3, with D possibly TRBD2 on 5 matching bases. Germline V gene sequence: CDR1 GTSNPN, CDR2 SVGIG (reference sequence). CDR3 length equals 13 residues. The ends were cut back, 6 bases at V and 0 bases at J, with 10 bases in the middle. The CDR3 DNA reads TGTGCCTGTCAACCGGGAAGCACAGATACGCAGTATTTT. Translating it yields CACQPGSTDTQYF.

CDR3 bases: TGCGCCAGCAGCCCTGTCGTGGGCAACACCATATATTTT. This gives the protein CASSPVVGNTIYF. This rearrangement joins TRBV4-3 to TRBJ1-3; D remains ambiguous. From germline, CDR1 is LGHNA and CDR2 YSLEER. The CDR3 covers 13 residues. V was pared by 4 bases and J by 7 bases, with 11 bases between.